Detailed here is one T cell receptor beta chain. V was shortened by 8 bases and J by 6 bases, with 8 bases between the two germline ends. Germline V gene sequence: CDR1 SNHLY, CDR2 FYNNEI. This CDR3 contains 11 residues. Using immunoSEQ multiplex PCR, the repertoire was profiled, and TCRdb retains in-frame clones only, with some absent. The sample has 150,000 or so clones, less than 90% seen once. The sample originates from a study of blood T cell repertoires in COVID-19. Looking at the study overall: Samples of COVID-19 (acute and convalescent) were obtained from the United States, Italy and Spain. T cells, B-cell-depleted T cells, or PBMCs provided the cDNA or gDNA that served as material.

The TCR originated in a human donor in a cohort sampled during active COVID-19. The V call is TRBV2, the J call TRBJ1-5, with D hard to call. The specimen sequenced was peripheral blood. The CDR3 nucleotides read TGTGCCAGCCGAAGAGGTCAGCCCCAGCATTTT. It specifies CASRRGQPQHF.